Listed below are T cell receptor beta chains from one sample, sequenced in a study of blood T cell repertoires in COVID-19. The protocol was immunoSEQ multiplex PCR, while the TCRdb copy is restricted to in-frame clones and leaves out a portion. The sample includes roughly 240,000 clones, 75% to 90% of them seen just once. The sample consisted of peripheral blood. Source of these receptors: a man aged 55 to 70 who had recovered from COVID-19. The CDR3 runs from the conserved cysteine through the conserved F or W. The D gene is left open where the match is weak. The size of a clone is reported for some rows only, either as once, few or many, or as a class for expanded clones.

J | D | V | size | CDR3 | DNA
TRBJ2-2 | TRBD2 | TRBV3-1/TRBV3-2 | - | CASSQVSGGYTGELFF | TGTGCCAGCAGCCAAGTGAGCGGGGGGTACACCGGGGAGCTGTTTTTT
TRBJ2-4 | TRBD2 | TRBV5-4 | - | CASSPGTSGSAKNIQYF | TGTGCCAGCAGCCCCGGGACTAGCGGGAGTGCCAAAAACATTCAGTACTTC
TRBJ2-7 | TRBD1 | TRBV28 | - | CASHTFGQGAYEQYF | TGTGCCAGTCACACCTTCGGACAGGGGGCCTACGAGCAGTACTTC
TRBJ2-7 | - | TRBV5-6 | - | CASSFLGEQYF | TGTGCCAGCAGCTTCCTCGGCGAGCAGTACTTC
TRBJ1-1 | TRBD1 | TRBV28 | - | CASSVQGMNTEAFF | TGTGCCAGCAGTGTACAGGGGATGAACACTGAAGCTTTCTTT
TRBJ2-2 | - | TRBV6-5 | - | CASSPLTRNTGELFF | TGTGCCAGCAGTCCGCTGACAAGGAACACCGGGGAGCTGTTTTTT
TRBJ2-7 | TRBD1 | TRBV5-1 | - | CASSPGQGAYEQYF | TGCGCCAGCAGCCCGGGACAGGGCGCCTACGAGCAGTACTTC
TRBJ1-1 | TRBD1 | TRBV7-9 | - | CASSPGTGFLEAFF | TGTGCCAGCAGCCCCGGGACAGGGTTTCTTGAAGCTTTCTTT
TRBJ1-2 | - | TRBV5-1 | - | CASSSAHGGHGYTF | TGCGCCAGCAGCTCGGCGCATGGTGGGCATGGCTACACCTTC
TRBJ1-4 | TRBD1 | TRBV7-2 | few | CASSTGQGGNEKLFF | TGTGCCAGCAGCACTGGACAGGGGGGTAATGAAAAACTGTTTTTT
TRBJ2-7 | TRBD1 | TRBV19 | - | CASRDRATYEQYF | TGTGCCAGTAGAGACAGGGCAACCTACGAGCAGTACTTC
TRBJ1-6 | - | TRBV2 | - | CASSVADNSPLHF | TGTGCCAGCAGTGTGGCCGATAATTCACCCCTCCACTTT
TRBJ2-5 | TRBD1 | TRBV7-9 | - | CASSTQGWEETQYF | TGTGCCAGCAGCACACAGGGGTGGGAAGAGACCCAGTACTTC
TRBJ1-6 | - | TRBV9 | - | CASSTKRGGMIVISPLHF | TGTGCCAGCAGCACTAAGAGGGGGGGTATGATTGTAATTTCACCCCTCCACTTT
TRBJ1-2 | - | TRBV29-1 | - | CSVEGGYYGYTF | TGCAGCGTTGAAGGAGGTTACTATGGCTACACCTTC
TRBJ2-1 | - | TRBV7-8 | - | CASSLGGGGLNEQFF | TGTGCCAGCAGCTTAGGGGGAGGGGGGCTCAATGAGCAGTTCTTC
TRBJ1-6 | - | TRBV7-6 | - | CASSPQEYSPLHF | TGTGCCAGCAGCCCACAGGAGTATTCACCCCTCCACTTT
TRBJ2-4 | TRBD1 | TRBV5-1 | - | CASSEGTGRVENIQYF | TGCGCCAGCAGCGAGGGGACAGGGAGGGTCGAAAACATTCAGTACTTC
TRBJ2-1 | - | TRBV3-1/TRBV3-2 | - | CASSLGPASNEQFF | TGTGCCAGCAGCCTCGGTCCCGCTTCCAATGAGCAGTTCTTC
TRBJ1-1 | - | TRBV6-5 | - | CASSLREGTEAFF | TGTGCCAGCAGTCTCCGAGAGGGTACTGAAGCTTTCTTT
TRBJ2-7 | TRBD2 | TRBV3-1/TRBV3-2 | once | CASSPSGSHTYEQYF | TGTGCCAGCAGCCCTAGCGGGAGCCATACCTACGAGCAGTACTTC
TRBJ1-1 | - | TRBV6-2/TRBV6-3 | - | CASSYSIAQKNTEAFF | TGTGCCAGCAGTTACTCGATAGCGCAGAAGAACACTGAAGCTTTCTTT
TRBJ1-6 | TRBD1 | TRBV5-4 | - | CASSLGGGQGIGSYNSPLHF | TGTGCCAGCAGCTTGGGTGGTGGACAGGGAATTGGTTCCTATAATTCACCCCTCCACTTT
TRBJ1-1 | TRBD1 | TRBV11-2 | - | CASSPHGGQVNTEAFF | TGTGCCAGCAGCCCACACGGTGGACAGGTCAACACTGAAGCTTTCTTT
TRBJ2-5 | - | TRBV7-9 | - | CASSFSPAGVVGSLETQYF | TGTGCCAGCAGCTTTTCCCCGGCAGGGGTGGTCGGAAGTCTGGAGACCCAGTACTTC
TRBJ1-4 | - | TRBV7-9 | - | CASSSRDSRGEKLFF | TGTGCCAGCAGTTCCCGGGACTCTAGAGGTGAAAAACTGTTTTTT
TRBJ2-2 | TRBD1 | TRBV4-2 | few | CASSQGGTGNTGELFF | TGTGCCAGCAGCCAAGGAGGGACAGGGAACACCGGGGAGCTGTTTTTT
TRBJ2-2 | TRBD1 | TRBV4-1 | - | CASSQPTGVGTGELFF | TGCGCCAGCAGCCAACCTACAGGGGTGGGAACCGGGGAGCTGTTTTTT
TRBJ1-1 | - | TRBV3-1/TRBV3-2 | few | CASSHRVRVTNRDENTEAFF | TGTGCCAGCAGCCACCGAGTAAGGGTTACAAACAGGGATGAGAACACTGAAGCTTTCTTT